This TCR beta chain was identified in a study of T cell responses to AZD1222 COVID-19 vaccine. This table comes from immunoSEQ multiplex PCR, and its TCRdb copy is limited to in-frame clones, with some not included. The sample records about 130,000 clones, around 84% being singletons. Germline CDR1 is SEHNR and CDR2 is FQNEAQ (reference sequence). V lost 5 bases to trimming and J lost 0 bases, with 15 bases between them. This CDR3 has 16 residues. V and J are TRBV7-9 and TRBJ2-3, with D tentatively TRBD2 (7 bases). Material: peripheral blood, obtained on day 0 of AZD1222 vaccination. The source of this sequence is an adult in good health. In DNA, the CDR3 is TGTGCCAGCAGCCCATCCCGGGGGGCCAGCACAGATACGCAGTATTTT. This gives the protein CASSPSRGASTDTQYF.